This T cell receptor beta chain came from a study of post-analysis software for immune sequencing data. As for the study in general: Some patients lacked subtype; others had relapsing-remitting, secondary progressive or progressive-relapsing disease. Findings of the study overall: Multiple sclerosis was associated with a significant reduction in normalized Chao1 diversity relative to controls. Included in a set of about five TRBV segments more frequent in patients than controls were TRBV5-6, TRBV5-1 and TRBV20-1. Pronounced co-clustering by F measure was evident among identically batched samples.

Each TCR beta cDNA library carried unique molecular identifiers. Via MiXCR, TCRdb re-called the PCR reads, giving one row per CDR3 protein. Among approximately 360,000 distinct CDR3 sequences, less than 40% were seen once, and the ten largest hold over 10%. V lost 0 bases, J lost 4 bases, and 5 bases stayed unmatched. The CDR3 sequence is 17 residues long. Germline V gives CDR1 LGHNA, CDR2 YNFKEQ. In its sample, this clonotype was seen a few times. Its antigen is currently unknown. Sequenced material: blood. The V gene is TRBV4-2, the J gene TRBJ2-2; 10 nucleotides align to TRBD2. This sequence was found in a girl aged 5-17 years with multiple sclerosis. The CDR3 DNA is TGTGCCAGCAGCCAAGATCGTGCTAGCGGGGGCACCGGGGAGCTGTTTTTT. Residues: CASSQDRASGGTGELFF.